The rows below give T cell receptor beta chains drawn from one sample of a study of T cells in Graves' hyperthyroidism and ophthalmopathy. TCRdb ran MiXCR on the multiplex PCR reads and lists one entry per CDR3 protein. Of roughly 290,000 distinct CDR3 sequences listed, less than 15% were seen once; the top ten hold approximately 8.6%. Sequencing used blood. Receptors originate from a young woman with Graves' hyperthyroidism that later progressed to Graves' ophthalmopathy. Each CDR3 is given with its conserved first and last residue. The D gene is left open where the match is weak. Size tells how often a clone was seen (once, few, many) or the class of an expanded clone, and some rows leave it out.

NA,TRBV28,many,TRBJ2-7,TGTGCCAGCAGTCCAAGGACGGTGACCTACGAGCAGTACTTC,CASSPRTVTYEQYF
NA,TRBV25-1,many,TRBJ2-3,TGTGCCAGCAGTGAATCGCGAGGGGGGTACACAGATACGCAGTATTTT,CASSESRGGYTDTQYF
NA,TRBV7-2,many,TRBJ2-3,TGTGCCAGCAGCAATACAGATACGCAGTATTTT,CASSNTDTQYF
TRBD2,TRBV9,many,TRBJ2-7,TGTGCCAGCAGCTCAACCGGGACTAGCGGGAGTGAGCAGTACTTC,CASSSTGTSGSEQYF
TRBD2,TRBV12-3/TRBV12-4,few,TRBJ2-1,TGTGCCAGCAGTTTAACGGGGGGGCTTGGACGCAATGAGCAGTTCTTC,CASSLTGGLGRNEQFF
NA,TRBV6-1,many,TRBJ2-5,TGTGCCAGCCCACCGGGATGTATCGGCCAGTACTTC,CASPPGCIGQYF
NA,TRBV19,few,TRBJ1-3,TGTGCCAGTAGTATGCCCGTGAGCTCTGGAAACACCATATATTTT,CASSMPVSSGNTIYF
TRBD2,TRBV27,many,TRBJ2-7,TGTGCCAGTGGGGGACTAGCGGGCTACGAGCAGTACTTC,CASGGLAGYEQYF
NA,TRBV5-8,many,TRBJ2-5,TGTGCCAGCAGCTTGTATGGCAGACAAGAGACCCAGTACTTC,CASSLYGRQETQYF
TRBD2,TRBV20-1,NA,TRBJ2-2,TGCAGTGCTAGGACCATACTTGGGGGAGGGAACACCGGGGAGCCGTTTTTT,CSARTILGGGNTGEPFF
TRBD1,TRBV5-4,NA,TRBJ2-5,TGTGCCAGCAGCTCCGGACAGGAACAAGAGACCCAGTACTTC,CASSSGQEQETQYF
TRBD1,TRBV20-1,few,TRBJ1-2,TGCAGTGCGAGACAGGGGGTAACTTTCTATGGCTACACCTTC,CSARQGVTFYGYTF
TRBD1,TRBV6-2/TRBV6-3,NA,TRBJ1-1,TGTGCCAGCAGTACGGCGGACAGGGGAACTGAAGCTTTCTTT,CASSTADRGTEAFF
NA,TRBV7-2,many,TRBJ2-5,TGTGCCAGCAGCTTAGCGACAGGACACAACTTC,CASSLATGHNF
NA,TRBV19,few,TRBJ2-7,TGTGCCAGTAGTATTGCCCGGGACTCTCACTACGAGCAGTACTTC,CASSIARDSHYEQYF
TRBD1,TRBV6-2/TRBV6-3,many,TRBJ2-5,TGTGCCAGCAGTTACTCTGGACAGGGGGCGAGGGAGACCCAGTACTTC,CASSYSGQGARETQYF
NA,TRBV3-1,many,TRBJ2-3,TGTGCCAGCAGCCAAGGGAGTGGGACGGGTACGCAGTATTTT,CASSQGSGTGTQYF
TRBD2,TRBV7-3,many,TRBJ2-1,TGTGCCAGCAGCTACTACGGACTAGATGAGCAGTTCTTC,CASSYYGLDEQFF
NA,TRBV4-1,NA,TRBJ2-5,TGCGCCAGCAGCCAACTAAGGGGGGGGAAGGGGGAGAAAGAGACCCAGTACTTC,CASSQLRGGKGEKETQYF
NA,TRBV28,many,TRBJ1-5,TGTGCCAGCAGACGATCCCTAATCAGGGGCCGCAATCAGCCCCAGCATTTT,CASRRSLIRGRNQPQHF
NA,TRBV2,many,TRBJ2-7,TGTGCCAGCAGTCCCAGGTACCAGAGCTACGAGCAGTACTTC,CASSPRYQSYEQYF
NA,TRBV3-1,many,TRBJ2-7,TGTGCCAGCAGCCCCTCCAGAGTCGACTTCTCCTACGAGCAGTACTTC,CASSPSRVDFSYEQYF
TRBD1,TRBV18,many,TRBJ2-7,TGTGCCAGCTCACCATCAGGGGGCGACCTAGCCGAGCAGTACTTC,CASSPSGGDLAEQYF
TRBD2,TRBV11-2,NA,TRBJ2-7,TGTGCCAGCAGCCGACTAGCGGGGGGGCCACTTGAATACGAGCAGTACTTC,CASSRLAGGPLEYEQYF
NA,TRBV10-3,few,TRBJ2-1,TGTGCCATCGGTCAGCATGAGCAGTTCTTC,CAIGQHEQFF